The rows below give T cell receptor beta chains drawn from one sample of a study of blood T cells in healthy people across ages. TCRdb re-called the 5' RACE reads with MiXCR, one entry per CDR3 protein. The sample shows roughly 1,500,000 distinct CDR3 sequences, about 32% of them seen only once. Sample: blood. All receptors derive from a woman aged 30 to 39 in good health. Each CDR3 is given with its conserved first and last residue.

CASSPGSLSGGYTF	TRBJ1-2	TRBV4-2
CAISKGGLNQPQHF	TRBJ1-5	TRBV10-3
CASGRGGANYGYTF	TRBJ1-2	TRBV27
CASSLGQGAWEQYF	TRBJ2-7	TRBV5-1
CSVESQDRGLGGAFF	TRBJ1-1	TRBV29-1
CASWRVATDEQFF	TRBJ2-1	TRBV7-9
CASSLDPQRETSYNEQFF	TRBJ2-1	TRBV28
CASSLGPLNTEAFF	TRBJ1-1	TRBV7-2
CASSLAGVDRGYTF	TRBJ1-2	TRBV5-8
CSAPVGAGGRTDTQYF	TRBJ2-3	TRBV20-1
CASGLSRGFMGTQYF	TRBJ2-5	TRBV12-5
CASSVAQGSAGAYNEQFF	TRBJ2-1	TRBV9
CASTGRDRGRHEQYF	TRBJ2-7	TRBV6-5
CASSLLGGVQETQYF	TRBJ2-5	TRBV4-1
CASSLGGTGTQETQYF	TRBJ2-5	TRBV5-1
CSASQGITEAFF	TRBJ1-1	TRBV20-1
CATSAQRPRQGAFLLEQYF	TRBJ2-5	TRBV15
CAISFGQGSYEQYF	TRBJ2-7	TRBV6-6
CASSLAAGGGTDTQYF	TRBJ2-3	TRBV7-2
CSARDFISTEAFF	TRBJ1-1	TRBV20-1
CAGSLGLTYEQYF	TRBJ2-7	TRBV4-1
CASSPPASGRNEQYF	TRBJ2-7	TRBV9
CASSQEGRGPNHSPLHF	TRBJ1-6	TRBV4-1
CATSTKTLTSGRIDEQFF	TRBJ2-1	TRBV15
CSAGRGTEGYTF	TRBJ1-2	TRBV20-1
CASSQARWTASYEQYF	TRBJ2-7	TRBV4-2
CASSRRGRAEANTGELFF	TRBJ2-2	TRBV3-1
CSGNGRRAYNEQFF	TRBJ2-1	TRBV29-1
CSAVGEQGGEQYF	TRBJ2-7	TRBV20-1
CASSQDAGVGYTF	TRBJ1-2	TRBV4-1
CAWSADRVTDTQYF	TRBJ2-3	TRBV30
CASSLGGLGIQYF	-	TRBV5-8
CAASRGLAGAQETQYF	TRBJ2-5	TRBV15
CSARTSGSIWEQFF	TRBJ2-1	TRBV20-1
CSASRNNEQFF	TRBJ2-1	TRBV20-1
CASTDRSNYGHTF	TRBJ1-2	TRBV5-1
CASSLVPVTGANVLTF	TRBJ2-6	TRBV7-9
CATSDADRPADGYTF	TRBJ1-2	TRBV24-1
CTSSLRAGAGAVNEQFF	TRBJ2-1	TRBV5-1
CASRMANEQFF	TRBJ2-1	TRBV6-1
CASSLVLGSNEQFF	TRBJ2-1	TRBV5-1